The 12 T cell receptor beta chains in this list originate from one sample, sequenced in a study of cytomegalovirus exposure and HLA in healthy donors. The repertoire was sequenced with immunoSEQ multiplex PCR; TCRdb's copy has only in-frame clones and lacks some. The sample has 60,000 to 85,000 clones; 96% are singletons. The sample consisted of PBMCs. The receptors shown here come from a woman between 18 and 29 years old in good health and CMV-seropositive.

The chain combines TRBV28 with TRBJ1-1; D is unresolved. V dropped 7 bases and J dropped 1 base, with 19 bases sitting between them. Germline-derived CDR1 and CDR2 are MDHEN and SYDVKM. CDR3 size: 16 residues. CDR3 loop: CASTPPLGRENTEAFF. The CDR3 DNA is TGTGCCAGCACTCCCCCTTTAGGGCGGGAGAACACTGAAGCTTTCTTT.

The chain couples TRBV28 to TRBJ2-7; the match to TRBD2 covers 11 bases. Per germline, CDR1 MDHEN and CDR2 SYDVKM. The V gene end was trimmed by 6 bases and the J gene end by 6 bases; junction bases not matched to a gene: 10. The CDR3 loop spans 15 amino acids. This CDR3 is CASRPLLAGVREQYF. The CDR3 bases are TGTGCCAGCAGACCCTTACTAGCGGGAGTACGCGAGCAGTACTTC.

The chain is built from TRBV28 and TRBJ1-1, with unresolved D. Germline V CDR1 and CDR2: MDHEN, SYDVKM. Trimming pared 3 bases from V and 0 bases from J, leaving 8 bases between. The CDR3 has 14 amino acids. CDR3 sequence reads: CASSLEGLNTEAFF. For the CDR3, the DNA is TGTGCCAGCAGTTTGGAGGGATTGAACACTGAAGCTTTCTTT. Together with reference TRBV28 and TRBJ1-1, the CDR3 gives the full variable domain: DVKVTQSSRYLVKRTGEKVFLECVQDMDHENMFWYRQDPGLGLRLIYFSYDVKMKEKGDIPEGYSVSREKKERFSLILESASTNQTSMYLCASSLEGLNTEAFFGQGTRLTVV.

The genes are TRBV5-8 and TRBJ1-5; 12 nucleotides match TRBD1. Germline CDR1 SGHTS, CDR2 YDEGEE. The CDR3 loop spans 15 amino acids. V lost 4 bases, J lost 6 bases, and 5 bases stayed unmatched. As DNA, the CDR3 is TGTGCCAGCAGCCCCGGGACAGGGGGCGGTCAGCCCCAGCATTTT. This codes for CASSPGTGGGQPQHF.

Written as DNA, the CDR3 is TGTGCCAGCAGCTTAGGGCGGGAGCTGTTTTTT. Protein sequence: CASSLGRELFF. The chain combines TRBV7-2 with TRBJ2-2; D remains unclear. CDR1 and CDR2 from the germline V gene are SGHTA and FQGNSA. The CDR3 runs 11 residues. V lost 1 base and J lost 9, with 3 bases in between.

This clone was observed a single time. The rearrangement links TRBV5-6 to TRBJ2-2; 7 nucleotides agree with TRBD2. Germline loops: CDR1 SGHDT, CDR2 YYEEEE. The V segment lost 0 bases and the J segment 4 bases; nucleotides outside the gene matches: 9. The length of the CDR3 is 17 residues. CDR3 in DNA: TGTGCCAGCAGCTTGGGGCCAGCGGGAAGTAGCACCGGGGAGCTGTTTTTT. Translation gives CASSLGPAGSSTGELFF.

The CDR3 is CASSLFIPDEQFF. The CDR3 nucleotides read TGTGCCAGCAGCTTATTTATCCCAGATGAGCAGTTCTTC. The V and J genes are TRBV11-3 and TRBJ2-1; D uncertain. With 2 bases removed from V and 8 bases from J, the gap between germline ends came to 10 bases. CDR1 and CDR2 (germline): SGHNT, YENEEA. The CDR3 has 13 residues.

This rearrangement joins TRBV19 to TRBJ2-5; no firm D call. There are 13 residues in the CDR3. CDR1 is LNHDA and CDR2 is SQIVND in the germline V gene (reference sequence). V gave up 6 bases and J gave up 4 bases, with 12 bases separating them. The CDR3 DNA sequence: TGTGCCAGTAGCCCGACTGACTTAGAGACCCAGTACTTC. Translating gives CASSPTDLETQYF.

The chain is built from TRBV7-2 and TRBJ1-4; a possible D gene is TRBD1 (5 bases). CDR1 is SGHTA and CDR2 is FQGNSA in the germline V gene. Trimming took 1 base from V and 10 from J, leaving 16 bases between them. CDR3 length: 15 amino acids. This CDR3 reads CASSLVRTPRGKLFF. CDR3 coding DNA: TGTGCCAGCAGCTTAGTTAGGACACCAAGGGGAAAACTGTTTTTT.

The V call is TRBV28, the J call TRBJ2-4, with D hard to call. Germline V gene sequence: CDR1 MDHEN, CDR2 SYDVKM. The CDR3 totals 15 residues. V was pared by 2 bases and J by 0 bases, with 8 bases between. The CDR3 is CASSLDWLAKNIQYF. In nucleotides, the CDR3 is TGTGCCAGCAGTTTAGACTGGCTAGCCAAAAACATTCAGTACTTC.

The chain employs TRBV7-2 and TRBJ2-7; tentative D call: TRBD2 (5 bases). Per germline, CDR1 SGHTA and CDR2 FQGNSA. The CDR3 runs 12 residues. V was clipped by 1 base and J by 6 bases, with 7 bases between them. The CDR3 loop is CASSLDRGEQYF. The CDR3 DNA is TGTGCCAGCAGCTTAGACCGGGGCGAGCAGTACTTC.

The chain employs TRBV7-9 and TRBJ2-1; D not resolved. CDR1 and CDR2 (germline): SEHNR, FQNEAQ (reference sequence). CDR3 size: 14 residues. With 4 bases removed from V and 4 bases from J, the gap between germline ends came to 11 bases. This CDR3 reads CASSSPIQYNEQFF. The CDR3 nucleotides read TGTGCCAGCAGCTCCCCAATACAATACAATGAGCAGTTCTTC.